This T cell receptor (beta chain) was captured by sequencing in a study of identical twins. Study-wide findings and caveats: Beta out-of-frame sequences displayed a weaker excess of sharing between twins.

Germline CDR1 reads DFQATT; CDR2 reads SNEGSKA (reference sequence). This CDR3 region has 14 residues. The V and J ends lost 3 bases and 0 bases respectively, with 12 bases between them. Details on this clonotype: As yet, its antigen is unknown.

Each CDR3 protein is one row after TCRdb ran MiXCR on the 5' RACE reads. This sample has over 200,000 distinct CDR3 sequences, with 9.4% found just once. The V and J genes are TRBV20-1 and TRBJ2-7; D remains unclear. The receptor was derived from a woman under 30 in good health. The sample comprised memory (CD45RO+) T cells sorted from blood. The chain's CDR3 is CSARGELSSYEQYF. CDR3 nucleotide sequence: TGCAGTGCTAGGGGCGAGCTGAGCTCCTACGAGCAGTACTTC.